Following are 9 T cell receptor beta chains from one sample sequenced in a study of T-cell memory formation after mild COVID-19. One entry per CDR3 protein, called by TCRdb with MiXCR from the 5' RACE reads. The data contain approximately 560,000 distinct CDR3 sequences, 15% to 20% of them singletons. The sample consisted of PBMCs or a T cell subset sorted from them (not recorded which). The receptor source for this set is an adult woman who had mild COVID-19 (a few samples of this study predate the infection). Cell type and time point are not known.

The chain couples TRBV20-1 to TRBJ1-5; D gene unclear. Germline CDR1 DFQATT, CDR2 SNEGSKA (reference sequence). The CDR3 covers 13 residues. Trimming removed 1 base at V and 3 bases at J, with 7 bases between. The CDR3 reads CSARGRNNQPQHF. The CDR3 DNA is TGCAGTGCTAGAGGGAGGAACAATCAGCCCCAGCATTTT.

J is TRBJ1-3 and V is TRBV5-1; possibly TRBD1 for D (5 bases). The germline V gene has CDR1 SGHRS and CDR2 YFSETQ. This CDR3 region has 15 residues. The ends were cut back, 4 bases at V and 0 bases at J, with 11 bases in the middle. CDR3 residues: CASSRDSYSGNTIYF. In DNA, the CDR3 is TGCGCCAGCAGCCGCGACAGTTACTCTGGAAACACCATATATTTT.

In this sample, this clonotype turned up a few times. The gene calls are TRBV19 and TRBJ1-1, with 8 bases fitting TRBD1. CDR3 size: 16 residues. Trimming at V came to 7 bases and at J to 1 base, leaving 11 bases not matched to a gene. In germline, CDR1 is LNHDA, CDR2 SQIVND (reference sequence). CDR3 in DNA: TGTGCCAGTAAGCGGGGACAGGACTACCCGAACACTGAAGCTTTCTTT. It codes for CASKRGQDYPNTEAFF.

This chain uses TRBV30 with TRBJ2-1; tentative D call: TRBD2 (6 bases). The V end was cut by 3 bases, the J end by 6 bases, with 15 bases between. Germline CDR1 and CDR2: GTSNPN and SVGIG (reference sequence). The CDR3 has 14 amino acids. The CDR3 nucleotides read TGTGCCTGGAGCCGAACTAGCTCAGCCAATGAGCAGTTCTTC. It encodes CAWSRTSSANEQFF.

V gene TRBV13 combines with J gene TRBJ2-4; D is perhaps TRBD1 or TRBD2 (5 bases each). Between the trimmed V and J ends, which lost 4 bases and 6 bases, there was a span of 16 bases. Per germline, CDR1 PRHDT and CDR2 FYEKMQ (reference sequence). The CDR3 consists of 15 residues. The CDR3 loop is CASSWPSGLTNIQYF. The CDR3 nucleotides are TGTGCCAGCAGCTGGCCTTCGGGGCTTACAAACATTCAGTACTTC.

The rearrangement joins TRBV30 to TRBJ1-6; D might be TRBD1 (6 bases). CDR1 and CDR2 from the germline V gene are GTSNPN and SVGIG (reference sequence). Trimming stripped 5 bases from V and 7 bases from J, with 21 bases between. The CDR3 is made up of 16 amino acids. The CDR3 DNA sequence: TGTGCCTGGGACGATACAGGGCCTCCCGGGAATTCACCCCTCCACTTT. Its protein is CAWDDTGPPGNSPLHF.

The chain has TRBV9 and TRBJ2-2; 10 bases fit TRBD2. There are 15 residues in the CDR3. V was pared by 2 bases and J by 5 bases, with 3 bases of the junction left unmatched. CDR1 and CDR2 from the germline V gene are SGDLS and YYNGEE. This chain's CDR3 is CASSVRSGRTGELFF. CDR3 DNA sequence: TGTGCCAGCAGCGTGCGTAGCGGGAGGACCGGGGAGCTGTTTTTT.

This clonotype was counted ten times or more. The CDR3 sequence is CASSPPGRGNNQPQHF. In nucleotides, the CDR3 is TGTGCCAGCTCACCCCCTGGCAGGGGTAACAATCAGCCCCAGCATTTT. The V and J genes are TRBV18 and TRBJ1-5, with D possibly being TRBD1 (6 bases). Germline CDR1 KGHSH, CDR2 LQKENI. The ends were cut back, 3 bases at V and 3 bases at J, with 15 bases in the middle. This CDR3 region has 16 residues. The full variable domain, in which reference TRBV18 and TRBJ1-5 provide the parts outside the CDR3, is NAGVMQNPRHLVRRRGQEARLRCSPMKGHSHVYWYRQLPEEGLKFMVYLQKENIIDESGMPKERFSAEFPKEGPSILRIQQVVRGDSAAYFCASSPPGRGNNQPQHFGDGTRLSIL.

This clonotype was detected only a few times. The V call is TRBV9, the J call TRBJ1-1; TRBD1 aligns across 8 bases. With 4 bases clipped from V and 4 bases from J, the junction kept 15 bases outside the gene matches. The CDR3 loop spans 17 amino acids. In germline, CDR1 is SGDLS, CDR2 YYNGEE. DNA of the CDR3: TGTGCCAGCAGCAGCCGGGACAGGAATTTCGTCGCCACTGAAGCTTTCTTT. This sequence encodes CASSSRDRNFVATEAFF.